Presented here are 25 T cell receptor beta chains from one specimen sequenced in a study of shared clonotypes between healthy human individuals. TCRdb's copy holds only in-frame clones and misses some; the assay was immunoSEQ multiplex PCR. The table records 2 million to 2.5 million clones, approximately 96% of them present only once. The specimen sequenced was naive CD4+ T cells sorted from blood. Subset defined: CD45RA+ positively selected. Receptors were obtained from a man younger than 35 in good health.

The chain recombines TRBV6-6 with TRBJ1-6, with D uncertain. The CDR3 extends over 12 amino acids. Germline V gives CDR1 MNHNY, CDR2 SVGAGI (reference sequence). V was trimmed by 5 bases and J by 5 bases, leaving 4 bases between them. CDR3 in DNA: TGTGCCAGCAGTGCGGATAATTCACCCCTCCACTTT. Protein product: CASSADNSPLHF.

The J gene is TRBJ2-7, the V gene TRBV7-3, with a tentative D call TRBD1 (5 bases). Trimming took off 5 bases at V and 3 bases at J, with 20 bases between the two ends. The CDR3 is 16 amino acids. Germline CDR1 SGHTA, CDR2 FQGTGA. CDR3 region: CASSPRRWTPNYEQYF. The DNA for the CDR3 is TGTGCCAGCAGCCCACGACGCTGGACACCGAACTACGAGCAGTACTTC.

The V and J genes are TRBV5-1 and TRBJ2-3, with TRBD1 identical over 8 bases. CDR3 length equals 16 residues. Unmatched junction bases numbered 11, after V lost 3 bases and J lost 5 bases. CDR1 and CDR2 (germline): SGHRS, YFSETQ. CDR3 sequence (DNA): TGCGCCAGCAGCTCGACAGGGGCCTCAAATGAAGATACGCAGTATTTT. This sequence encodes CASSSTGASNEDTQYF.

Concerning this clone: In the same sample, other DNA sequences code for this CDR3. This chain connects TRBV5-1 to TRBJ1-2; D remains unclear. V lost 4 bases to trimming and J lost 6 bases, with 10 bases between them. The CDR3 is made up of 12 amino acids. Germline lookup yields CDR1 SGHRS and CDR2 YFSETQ. CDR3 in DNA: TGCGCCAGCAGCGCAGCAGGTGATGGCTACACCTTC. Protein: CASSAAGDGYTF.

The rearrangement joins TRBV29-1 to TRBJ2-3; 9 bases fit TRBD2. The CDR3 sequence is 14 residues long. Germline CDR1 and CDR2: SQVTM and ANQGSEA. V shed 4 bases and J 0 bases; nucleotides not matched to a gene: 2. CDR3 protein: CSVAGLASTDTQYF. The CDR3 DNA follows: TGCAGCGTTGCCGGACTAGCGAGCACAGATACGCAGTATTTT.

This clone came up once. The J gene is TRBJ2-7, the V gene TRBV6-5; D unclear. In germline, CDR1 is MNHEY, CDR2 SVGAGI. The CDR3 is 12 residues long. The V gene lost 4 bases and the J gene lost 7 bases, with 11 bases spanning the gap. CDR3 bases: TGTGCCAGCAGTTCACCCGGTGAGGAGCAGTACTTC. It is translated as CASSSPGEEQYF.

The genes are TRBV4-1 and TRBJ1-4; D is unresolved. The germline V gene has CDR1 MGHRA and CDR2 YSYEKL. The V end lost 3 bases, the J end lost 0 bases, and 8 bases lay between the germline ends. The CDR3 runs 15 residues. CDR3 bases: TGCGCCAGCAGCCAGGGAAGCTCAACTAATGAAAAACTGTTTTTT. Amino acid sequence: CASSQGSSTNEKLFF.

CDR3 DNA sequence: TGTGCCAGCAGGTGGACCACTGAAGCTTTCTTT. Translation gives CASRWTTEAFF. The rearrangement links TRBV28 to TRBJ1-1; no reliable D call. Germline assignment: CDR1 MDHEN and CDR2 SYDVKM. Trimming shortened V by 6 bases and J by 4 bases, and 6 bases separated the two germline ends. The CDR3 consists of 11 residues.

The chain combines TRBV19 with TRBJ1-3; D uncertain. Germline V lookup: CDR1 LNHDA, CDR2 SQIVND (reference sequence). The CDR3 is 15 amino acids. The V end was cut by 3 bases, the J end by 0 bases, with 9 bases between. The CDR3 protein is CASSINRHSGNTIYF. The CDR3 nucleotides read TGTGCCAGTAGTATCAACCGACACTCTGGAAACACCATATATTTT.

The chain links TRBV10-1 to TRBJ2-3, with 8 bases identical to TRBD2. The CDR3 is 14 residues long. The V gene end was trimmed by 4 bases and the J gene end by 4 bases; junction bases not matched to a gene: 4. Germline values: CDR1 WNHNN, CDR2 SYGVQD (reference sequence). CDR3 residues: CASSGAGVSDTQYF. The DNA for the CDR3 is TGCGCCAGCAGTGGAGCGGGAGTCTCAGATACGCAGTATTTT.

J is TRBJ1-2 and V is TRBV5-1; tentatively, D is TRBD1 (6 bases). V was cut by 5 bases and J by 4 bases, with 18 bases left in between. The CDR3 has 15 residues. The V gene's germline CDR1 is SGHRS and CDR2 YFSETQ. The CDR3 region has the DNA TGCGCCAGCAGTCAGGACAGACAGACCACCTATGGCTACACCTTC. It codes for CASSQDRQTTYGYTF.

For the CDR3, the DNA is TGTGCCATCAGTGCCCACCAAGGGGAGGGGCTTAGCTCTGGGGCCAACGTCCTGACTTTC. Its translation is CAISAHQGEGLSSGANVLTF. The chain couples TRBV10-3 to TRBJ2-6; 7 nucleotides agree with TRBD2. Germline-derived CDR1 and CDR2 are ENHRY and SYGVKD. V lost 4 bases, J lost 0 bases, and 15 bases stayed unmatched. CDR3 length: 20 amino acids.

This chain joins TRBV5-4 and TRBJ2-4, with D uncertain. Germline lookup yields CDR1 SGHNT and CDR2 YYREEE (reference sequence). The CDR3 has 12 residues. V dropped 1 base and J dropped 6 bases, with 5 bases sitting between them. Written as DNA, the CDR3 is TGTGCCAGCAGCTTGAGTGGAAACATTCAGTACTTC. It specifies CASSLSGNIQYF.

The J gene is TRBJ1-2, the V gene TRBV5-5; 9 bases map to TRBD1. The J segment lost 4 bases and the V segment lost 4 bases, leaving 5 bases of the junction unmatched. The CDR3 covers 14 residues. CDR1 and CDR2 (germline): SGHKS, YYEKEE (reference sequence). The CDR3, as DNA: TGTGCCAGCAGCAGGGACAGGGTCCTCTATGGCTACACCTTC. This translates into CASSRDRVLYGYTF.

This chain joins TRBV30 and TRBJ2-7, with D tentatively TRBD1 (5 bases). The germline V gene has CDR1 GTSNPN and CDR2 SVGIG (reference sequence). V lost 0 bases, J lost 2 bases, and 17 bases lay in between. The CDR3 length is 16 residues. The CDR3 DNA reads TGTGCCTGGAGTGTACGATTGGTACAGGAGACCTACGAGCAGTACTTC. Protein product: CAWSVRLVQETYEQYF.

This clone came up once. The chain couples TRBV4-1 to TRBJ2-1; 9 bases are a match to TRBD2. After removal of 3 bases from V and 6 bases from J, the junction contained 9 bases not matched to a gene. The CDR3 sequence is 16 residues long. The germline V gene encodes CDR1 MGHRA and CDR2 YSYEKL. CDR3: CASSHSLAGYGNEQFF. The CDR3 nucleotides are TGCGCCAGCAGCCATTCCCTAGCGGGATATGGCAATGAGCAGTTCTTC.

This clone came up a few times. The gene calls are TRBV28 and TRBJ2-7, with D tentatively TRBD1 (6 bases). The germline CDR1 and CDR2 sequences are MDHEN and SYDVKM. V was pared by 8 bases and J by 4 bases, with 15 bases between. The CDR3 extends over 13 amino acids. CDR3 coding DNA: TGTGCCAGCGGGGGAACAGGGTGGTACGAGCAGTACTTC. It yields the protein CASGGTGWYEQYF.

Of note for this clone: In the same sample, other DNA sequences code for this CDR3. J is TRBJ2-7 and V is TRBV27, with D tentatively TRBD1 (5 bases). Germline CDR1 MNHEY, CDR2 SMNVEV (reference sequence). Between the trimmed V and J ends, which lost 2 bases and 3 bases, there was a span of 11 bases. The CDR3 extends over 14 amino acids. For the CDR3, the DNA is TGTGCCAGCAGTTTAGGGGCAGGAAGCTACGAGCAGTACTTC. As protein: CASSLGAGSYEQYF.

This chain joins TRBV10-1 and TRBJ2-5, with D unclear. Trimming took 2 bases from V and 7 from J, leaving 11 bases between them. In germline, CDR1 is WNHNN, CDR2 SYGVQD (reference sequence). The CDR3 is made up of 13 amino acids. The DNA for the CDR3 is TGCGCCAGCAGTGAGGCCCTCCGCGGGACCCAGTACTTC. It is translated as CASSEALRGTQYF.

This chain joins TRBV6-5 and TRBJ2-2; TRBD2 is a possible D gene (5 bases). The CDR3 has 14 residues. Germline loops: CDR1 MNHEY, CDR2 SVGAGI. Trimming left V 8 bases short and J 3 bases short, with 13 bases between. The CDR3 protein is CASRPSGYTGELFF. CDR3 DNA: TGTGCCAGCCGACCATCGGGGTACACCGGGGAGCTGTTTTTT.

The V call is TRBV5-1, the J call TRBJ2-7; 10 positions agree with TRBD1. This CDR3 spans 15 amino acids. Germline CDR1 is SGHRS and CDR2 is YFSETQ. V lost 4 bases to trimming and J lost 3 bases; unmatched junction nucleotides: 7. The CDR3, as DNA: TGCGCCAGCAGCGACCGGGACAGGGGTCTCTACGAGCAGTACTTC. Protein: CASSDRDRGLYEQYF.

This chain connects TRBV2 to TRBJ1-3, with TRBD1 matching 8 bases. Germline V gene lookup returns CDR1 SNHLY and CDR2 FYNNEI. V shed 6 bases, J shed 2 bases, and the junction held 6 bases outside the gene matches. CDR3 length: 15 residues. The CDR3 region has the DNA TGTGCCAGCAGGGAGCAGGGGGCGCCTGGAAACACCATATATTTT. Its translation: CASREQGAPGNTIYF. Full variable domain (remainder filled in from reference TRBV2 and TRBJ1-3): EPEVTQTPSHQVTQMGQEVILRCVPISNHLYFYWYRQILGQKVEFLVSFYNNEISEKSEIFDDQFSVERPDGSNFTLKIRSTKLEDSAMYFCASREQGAPGNTIYFGEGSWLTVV.

V usage is TRBV18 and J usage is TRBJ2-7; 12 positions match TRBD2. This CDR3 comprises 17 residues. V was pared by 5 bases and J by 5 bases, with 13 bases of the junction left unmatched. The germline CDR1 and CDR2 sequences are KGHSH and LQKENI. Written as DNA, the CDR3 is TGTGCCAGCTCAAACCACGTCCTAGCGGGAGGGATAGACGAGCAGTACTTC. Its translation is CASSNHVLAGGIDEQYF.

The chain employs TRBV5-4 and TRBJ2-7, with 7 nucleotides matching TRBD1. Germline trimming cut 4 bases from V and 2 bases from J; bases unmatched to any gene: 6. This CDR3 region has 14 residues. In germline, CDR1 is SGHNT, CDR2 YYREEE (reference sequence). CDR3 nucleotides: TGTGCCAGCAGCCCCTCGACAGGGACCTACGAGCAGTACTTC. Translating gives CASSPSTGTYEQYF.

The chain combines TRBV6-5 with TRBJ1-1; tentative D call: TRBD1 (5 bases). This CDR3 is built from 14 residues. Germline assignment: CDR1 MNHEY and CDR2 SVGAGI. V shed 6 bases and J shed 1 base, with 12 bases lying between them. The CDR3 region has the DNA TGTGCCAGCAGCAGGGACGGAAAGAACACTGAAGCTTTCTTT. It is translated as CASSRDGKNTEAFF.